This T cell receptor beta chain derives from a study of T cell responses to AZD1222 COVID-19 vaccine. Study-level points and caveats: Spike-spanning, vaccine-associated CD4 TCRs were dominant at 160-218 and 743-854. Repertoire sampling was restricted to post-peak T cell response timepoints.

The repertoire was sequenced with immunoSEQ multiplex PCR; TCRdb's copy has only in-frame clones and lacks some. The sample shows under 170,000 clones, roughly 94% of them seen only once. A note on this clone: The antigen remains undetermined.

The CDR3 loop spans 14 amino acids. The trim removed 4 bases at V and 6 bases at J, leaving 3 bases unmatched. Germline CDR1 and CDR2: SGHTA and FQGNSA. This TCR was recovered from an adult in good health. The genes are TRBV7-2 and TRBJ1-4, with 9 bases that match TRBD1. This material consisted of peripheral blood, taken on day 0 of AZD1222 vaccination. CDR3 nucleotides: TGTGCCAGCAGCTCCACAGGGGGCGATGAAAAACTGTTTTTT. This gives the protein CASSSTGGDEKLFF.